This TCR beta chain was sequenced for a study of blood T cell repertoires in COVID-19 (dated by TCRdb to the early 2020s). General notes on the study: Collaborator samples came from the United States, Italy and Spain and covered acute and convalescent phases of COVID-19. The material from the prospective study consisted of cDNA or gDNA derived from T cells, B-cell-depleted T cells, or PBMCs. Subjects who had been exposed to COVID-19, were actively infected with it, or had recovered from it provided the deeply sampled blood TCRbeta repertoires that made up the dataset. The repertoires were released in a freely available public database intended as a resource for research on the immune response to SARS-CoV-2. Samples came from the ongoing ImmuneRACE study (first 160 participants) plus 1,254 subjects from 6 global collaborators. Nearly every sample came with metadata listing a de-identified subject ID, COVID-19 status, age in years and sex. HLA class I and class II types, where available, came from metadata supplied by the sample provider rather than from assay-based typing.

The investigation overall reported the following: The quantity of clinical and demographic metadata differed by source and by participant and was supplied without curation.

CDR1 and CDR2, per the germline V gene, are SGDLS and YYNGEE. The CDR3 starts with the cysteine, ends with the phenylalanine, and has 16 residues. Only the CDR3 portion is preserved as DNA: 48 bases, with reading frame beginning at the first base. For this chain, trimming is 4 bases at the V end and 1 base at the J end, and the number of junction bases without a gene match is 7. TCRbeta CDR3 regions were amplified from genomic DNA by means of the immunoSEQ Assay, a bias-controlled multiplex PCR. The authors' analysis ran thus. Nucleated cell counts per sample were estimated from amplification of reference gene primers within the assay. To quantify the absolute abundance of each unique TCRbeta CDR3 rearrangement, sequence reads were collapsed and filtered. For each sample, productive Simpson clonality was calculated by taking the square root of Simpson's diversity index across productive rearrangements. TCRdb stores this immuneACCESS table with in-frame sequences only. Part of the clones is absent; in the studies checked, under half of the shortfall reflects unresolved V genes, and no reason is known for the rest. V and J calls plus clone size are reproduced from that table; the DNA served to infer D and trimming. The sample table contains around 310,000 clones; only one count was recorded for 90% of them. Clones ranked in the top ten supply about 1% of the sample.

About this clone: Its binding antigen is unknown. No base-level quality is on record; no much larger clone is a single base apart.

One collaborating source in Seattle enrolled patients during active infection and followed them longitudinally through the course of disease. The collaborating institutions used their own protocols to collect whole blood in K2EDTA tubes. For TCRbeta analysis, collaborator samples were shipped as frozen whole blood, as isolated PBMCs, or as DNA extracted from either sample type. The chain employs TRBV9 and TRBJ1-1; TRBD1 fits 10 bases in the junction. This TCR came from a woman between 40 and 50 years old with COVID-19, enrolled during active disease. The sample comprised peripheral blood. The DNA sequence is as follows: TGTGCCAGCAGCCCGACAGGGGGCGCGGGGAACACTGAAGCTTTCTTT. Translated, this gives CASSPTGGAGNTEAFF.